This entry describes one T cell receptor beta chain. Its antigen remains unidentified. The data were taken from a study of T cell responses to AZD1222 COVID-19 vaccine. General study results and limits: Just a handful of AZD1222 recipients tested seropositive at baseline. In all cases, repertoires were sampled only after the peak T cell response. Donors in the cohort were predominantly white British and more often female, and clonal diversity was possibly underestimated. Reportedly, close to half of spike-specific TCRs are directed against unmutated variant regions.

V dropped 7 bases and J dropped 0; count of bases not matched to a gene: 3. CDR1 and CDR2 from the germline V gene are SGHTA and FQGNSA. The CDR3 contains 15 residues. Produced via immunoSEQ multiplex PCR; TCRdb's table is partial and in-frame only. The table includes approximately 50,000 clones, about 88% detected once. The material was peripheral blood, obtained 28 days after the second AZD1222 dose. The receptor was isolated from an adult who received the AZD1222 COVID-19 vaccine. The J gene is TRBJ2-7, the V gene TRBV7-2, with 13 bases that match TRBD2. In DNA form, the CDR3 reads TGTGCCAGCAAAGGACTAGCGGGAGTCTCCTACGAGCAGTACTTC. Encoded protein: CASKGLAGVSYEQYF.